This T cell receptor (beta chain) was retrieved from a study of T cells in women clearing cervical HPV infection. Looking at the study overall: For cases, blood was sampled a median 149 days after lesion detection, interquartile range roughly 80 to 230 days. The study's findings and limits: CIN3+ cases had significantly higher TCR repertoire richness than controls, but evenness did not differ. Timing of associations relative to infection is unclear; T-cell subsets were not isolated.

With respect to this clone: Its matching antigen is unknown. The read ends 3 residues shy of where the CDR3 ends; the end is completed using the germline J gene.

All participants had a single incident cervical HPV16 infection, and prevalent HPV16 infections were excluded. Measured with immunoSEQ multiplex PCR; TCRdb has only the in-frame clones, and not every one. The specimen's table records around 29,000 clones. The length of the CDR3 is 15 residues. Per the germline V gene, CDR1 is SGDLS and CDR2 is YYNGEE. The V and J ends lost 0 bases and 6 bases, in that order; junction bases with no gene match: 8. The V and J genes are TRBV9 and TRBJ2-7, with TRBD2 identical over 8 bases. The specimen sequenced was blood buffy coat. This sequence originates from a woman between 18 and 75 years old with a cervical HPV16 infection that either progressed to CIN3+ or cleared (not recorded which). The CDR3 is CASSVAPGLGSEQYF. The covered CDR3 bases are TGTGCCAGCAGCGTAGCGCCGGGACTAGGGAGCGAG.